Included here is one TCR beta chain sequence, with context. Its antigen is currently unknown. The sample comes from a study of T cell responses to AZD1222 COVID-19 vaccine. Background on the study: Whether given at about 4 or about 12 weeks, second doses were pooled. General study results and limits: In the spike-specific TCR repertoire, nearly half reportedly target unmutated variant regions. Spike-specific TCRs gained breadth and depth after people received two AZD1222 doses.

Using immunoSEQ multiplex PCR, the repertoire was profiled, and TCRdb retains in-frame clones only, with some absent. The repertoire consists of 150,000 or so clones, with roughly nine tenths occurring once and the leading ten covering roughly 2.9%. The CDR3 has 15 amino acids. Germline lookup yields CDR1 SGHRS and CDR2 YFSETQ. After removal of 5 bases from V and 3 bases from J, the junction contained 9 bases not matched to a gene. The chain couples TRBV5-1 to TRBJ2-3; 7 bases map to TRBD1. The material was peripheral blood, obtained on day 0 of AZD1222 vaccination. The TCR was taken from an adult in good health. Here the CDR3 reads CASSSTGVSTDTQYF. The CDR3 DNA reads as TGCGCCAGCAGTTCCACAGGGGTCAGTACAGATACGCAGTATTTT.